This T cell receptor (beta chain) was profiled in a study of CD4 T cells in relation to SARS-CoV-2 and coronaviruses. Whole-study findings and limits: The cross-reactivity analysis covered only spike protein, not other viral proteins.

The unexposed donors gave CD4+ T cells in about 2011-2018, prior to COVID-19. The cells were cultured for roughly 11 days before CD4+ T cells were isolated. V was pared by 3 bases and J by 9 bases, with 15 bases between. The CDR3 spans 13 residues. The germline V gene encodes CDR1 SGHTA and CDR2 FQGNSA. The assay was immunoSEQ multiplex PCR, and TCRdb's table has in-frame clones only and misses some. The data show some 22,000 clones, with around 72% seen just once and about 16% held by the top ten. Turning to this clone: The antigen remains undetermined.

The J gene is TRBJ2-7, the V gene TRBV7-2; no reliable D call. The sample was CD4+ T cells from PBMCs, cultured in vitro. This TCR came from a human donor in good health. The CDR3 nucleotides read TGTGCCAGCAGCTTCCGGGCCCCGACCGGGCAGTACTTC. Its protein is CASSFRAPTGQYF.